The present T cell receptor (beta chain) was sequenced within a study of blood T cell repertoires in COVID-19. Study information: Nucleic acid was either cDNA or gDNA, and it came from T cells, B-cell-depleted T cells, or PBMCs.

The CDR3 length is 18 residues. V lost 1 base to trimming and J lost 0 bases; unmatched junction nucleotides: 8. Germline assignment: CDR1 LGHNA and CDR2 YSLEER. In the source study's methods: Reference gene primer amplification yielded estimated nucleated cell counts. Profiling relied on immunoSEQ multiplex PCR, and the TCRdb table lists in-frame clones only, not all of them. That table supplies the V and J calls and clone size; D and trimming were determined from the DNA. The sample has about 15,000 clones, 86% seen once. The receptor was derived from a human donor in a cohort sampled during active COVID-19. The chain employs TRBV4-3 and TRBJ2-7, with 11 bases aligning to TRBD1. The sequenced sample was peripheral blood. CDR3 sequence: CASSQGRTGGFISYEQYF. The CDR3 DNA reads TGCGCCAGCAGCCAAGGGAGGACAGGGGGCTTTATCTCCTACGAGCAGTACTTC.